This T cell receptor beta chain appears in the sequencing data of a study of OX40 agonist ivuxolimab in advanced cancers. This CDR3 has 15 amino acids. The germline V and J ends were trimmed by 2 bases and 8 bases, with 15 bases remaining between them. CDR1 is SEHNR, CDR2 FQNEAQ, per germline (reference sequence). Libraries were prepared by immunoSEQ multiplex PCR; TCRdb keeps only in-frame clonotypes and omits some of them. The sample includes around 140,000 clones, under 95% seen only once; the top ten take under 1.3%. Sequencing was performed on CD4+ or CD8+ T cells sorted from blood, taken in a trial of the OX40 agonist ivuxolimab. This sequence originates from an adult with an advanced solid tumor such as melanoma, head and neck, liver or kidney cancer. The chain has TRBV7-9 and TRBJ1-4; D is perhaps TRBD1 (5 bases). In DNA form, the CDR3 reads TGTGCCAGCAGCTTACCAGGTGGGGGTAGGGAAAAACTGTTTTTT. The encoded protein is CASSLPGGGREKLFF.